One T cell receptor beta chain is described in this entry. What it binds is unknown. V was shortened by 2 bases and J by 3 bases, with 17 bases between the two germline ends. CDR1 is GTSNPN and CDR2 is SVGIG in the germline V gene (reference sequence). This CDR3 is 15 amino acids long. It was RNA transcripts that yielded the amplified TCR beta CDR3 regions. In the first-round RT-PCR of the TCR CDR3, the HTBI primer set was used. TCRdb redid the calling of the multiplex PCR reads with MiXCR, one entry per CDR3 protein. The sample records some 490,000 distinct CDR3 sequences, about 16% being singletons. These data come from a study of T cells in Graves' hyperthyroidism and ophthalmopathy. Regarding the study as a whole: Most thyroid clonotypes that were expanded above 0.001 also turned up in blood.

The sample taken for sequencing was blood. The V and J genes are TRBV30 and TRBJ2-7; D possibly corresponds to TRBD1 (6 bases). This clonotype originated in a woman in her thirties with Graves' ophthalmopathy. CDR3 amino acids: CAWSSFTGSGYEQYF. The CDR3 DNA is TGTGCCTGGAGTTCCTTCACAGGGAGCGGCTACGAGCAGTACTTC. Using reference TRBV30 and TRBJ2-7 for the parts outside the CDR3, the full variable domain is SQTIHQWPATLVQPVGSPLSLECTVEGTSNPNLYWYRQAAGRGLQLLFYSVGIGQISSEVPQNLSASRPQDRQFILSSKKLLLSDSGFYLCAWSSFTGSGYEQYFGPGTRLTVT.